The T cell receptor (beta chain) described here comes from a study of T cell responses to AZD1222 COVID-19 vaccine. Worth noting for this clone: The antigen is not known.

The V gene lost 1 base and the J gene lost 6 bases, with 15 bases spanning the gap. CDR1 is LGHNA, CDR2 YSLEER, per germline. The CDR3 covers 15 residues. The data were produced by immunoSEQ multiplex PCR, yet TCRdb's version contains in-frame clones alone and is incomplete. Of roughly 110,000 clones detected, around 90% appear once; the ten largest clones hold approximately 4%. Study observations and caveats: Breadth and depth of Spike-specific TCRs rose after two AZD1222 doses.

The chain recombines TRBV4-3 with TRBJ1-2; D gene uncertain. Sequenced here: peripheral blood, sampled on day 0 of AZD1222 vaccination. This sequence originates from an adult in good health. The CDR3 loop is CASSQGGSKVDGYTF. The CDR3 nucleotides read TGCGCCAGCAGCCAAGGAGGGAGTAAGGTCGATGGCTACACCTTC.